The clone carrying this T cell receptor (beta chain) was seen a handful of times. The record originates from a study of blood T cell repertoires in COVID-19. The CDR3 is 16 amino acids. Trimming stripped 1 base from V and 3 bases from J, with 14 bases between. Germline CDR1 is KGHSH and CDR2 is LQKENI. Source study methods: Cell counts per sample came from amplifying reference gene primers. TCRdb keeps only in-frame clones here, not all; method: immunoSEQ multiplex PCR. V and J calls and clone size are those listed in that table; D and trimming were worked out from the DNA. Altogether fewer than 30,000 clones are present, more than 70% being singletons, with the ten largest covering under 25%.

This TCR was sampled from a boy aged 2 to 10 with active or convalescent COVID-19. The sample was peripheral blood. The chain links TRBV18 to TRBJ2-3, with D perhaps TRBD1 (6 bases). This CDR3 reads CASSPRGQGGTDTQYF. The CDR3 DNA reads TGTGCCAGCTCACCACGGGGGCAGGGTGGTACAGATACGCAGTATTTT.